This T cell receptor (beta chain) was observed in a study of cytomegalovirus exposure and HLA in healthy donors. With regard to this clone: What it recognizes is unknown.

13 Jbeta primers and 60 Vbeta primers were used for the PCR. Sequencing used immunoSEQ multiplex PCR; TCRdb keeps in-frame clones, though not all of them. This table holds tens of thousands of clones, roughly 74% found once. Germline V lookup: CDR1 SGHRS, CDR2 YFSETQ. This CDR3 comprises 15 residues. V lost 4 bases and J 0 bases, leaving 14 bases between the germline ends. Healthy individuals who donated bone marrow served as the donors. Points from the study as a whole: A list of 150 or so TCR beta chains associated with cytomegalovirus was given. In an earlier analysis, most TCR beta V segments were productive about 87% or about 30% of the time.

The chain combines TRBV5-1 with TRBJ2-7; D gene uncertain. This clonotype was obtained from a man between 40 and 49 years old in good health and CMV-seronegative. Source material: PBMCs. The CDR3 nucleotides are TGCGCCAGCAGCCCAAGACTCGCTACCTCCTACGAGCAGTACTTC. Translated: CASSPRLATSYEQYF.